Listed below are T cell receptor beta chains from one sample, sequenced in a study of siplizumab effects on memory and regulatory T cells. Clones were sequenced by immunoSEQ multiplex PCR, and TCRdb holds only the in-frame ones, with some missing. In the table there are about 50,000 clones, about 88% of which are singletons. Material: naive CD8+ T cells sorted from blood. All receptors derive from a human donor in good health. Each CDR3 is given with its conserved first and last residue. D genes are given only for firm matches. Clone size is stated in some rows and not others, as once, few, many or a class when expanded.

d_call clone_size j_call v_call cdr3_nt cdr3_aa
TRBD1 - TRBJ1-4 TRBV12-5 TGTGCTAGTGGTTTCGTACAGGGGACTAATGAAAAACTGTTTTTT CASGFVQGTNEKLFF
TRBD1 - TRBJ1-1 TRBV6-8 TGTGCCAGCAAATATAGAAGTATCGGGACAGGGGCTTCCGGTTACATGAACACTGAAGCTTTCTTT CASKYRSIGTGASGYMNTEAFF
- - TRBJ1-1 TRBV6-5 TGTGCCAGCCGATCAGGGACCCACACTGAAGCTTTCTTT CASRSGTHTEAFF
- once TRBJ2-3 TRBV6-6 TGTGCCAGCAGTACTGGGCCCTGGGGGGCAGATACGCAGTATTTT CASSTGPWGADTQYF
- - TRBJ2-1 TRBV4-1 TGCGCCAGCAGCCAAGTCTTGTTGGACAACAATGAGCAGTTCTTC CASSQVLLDNNEQFF
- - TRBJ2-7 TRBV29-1 TGCAGCGTGTTCGACCCCGAGCAGTACTTC CSVFDPEQYF
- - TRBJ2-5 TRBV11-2 TGTGCCAGCAGCGGGGAAGAGACCCAGTACTTC CASSGEETQYF
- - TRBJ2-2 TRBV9 TGTGCCAGCAGCGTCCCCCGGGACTCAACGAACACCGGGGAGCTGTTTTTT CASSVPRDSTNTGELFF
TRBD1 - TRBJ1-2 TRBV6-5 TGTGCCAGCAGTTACTCGGGCGGGACAGGGATCTATGGCTACACCTTC CASSYSGGTGIYGYTF
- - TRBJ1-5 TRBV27 TGTGCCAGCAGTTTACAGTCTAGTCCCTTCAATCAGCCCCAGCATTTT CASSLQSSPFNQPQHF
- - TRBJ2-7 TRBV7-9 TGTGCCAGCAGCTCCTCTAGGCAGGGGCAAACCTACGAGCAGTACTTC CASSSSRQGQTYEQYF
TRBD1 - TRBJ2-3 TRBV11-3 TGTGCCAGCAGCCCCCGGACAGGTAGCACAGATACGCAGTATTTT CASSPRTGSTDTQYF
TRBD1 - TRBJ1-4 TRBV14 TGTGCCAGCAGCCAAGAGACAGGGCCAGGTGAAAAACTGTTTTTT CASSQETGPGEKLFF
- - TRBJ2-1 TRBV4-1 TGCGCCAGCAGCCAACTGCGGGCTACCCCCAATGAGCAGTTCTTC CASSQLRATPNEQFF
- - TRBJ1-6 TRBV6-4 TGTGCCAGCAGTGAAGGGGACTCCTATAATTCACCCCTCCACTTT CASSEGDSYNSPLHF
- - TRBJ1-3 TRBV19 TGTGCCAGTAGAATCGGACAAACCTCTGGAAACACCATATATTTT CASRIGQTSGNTIYF
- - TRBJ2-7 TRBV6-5 TGTGCCAGCAGCTCCCACCCCTACGAGCAGTACTTC CASSSHPYEQYF
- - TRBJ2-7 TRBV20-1 TGCAGTGCCCGCTATGGGAACGAGCAGTACTTC CSARYGNEQYF
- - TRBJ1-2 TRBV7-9 TGTGCCAGCAGCTTAGTGGGGCCAGACTATGGCTACACCTTC CASSLVGPDYGYTF
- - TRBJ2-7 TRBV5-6 TGTGCCAGCAGCTTGGGAAACATAGGTCTTTCCTACGAGCAGTACTTC CASSLGNIGLSYEQYF
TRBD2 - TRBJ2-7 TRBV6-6 TGTGCCAGCACCGCGGGAGTGAGCGAGCAGTACTTC CASTAGVSEQYF
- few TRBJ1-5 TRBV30 TGTGCCTGGAGTGGAGGGGCGGTGGGCAATCAGCCCCAGCATTTT CAWSGGAVGNQPQHF
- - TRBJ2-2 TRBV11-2 TGTGCCAGCAGCTTAGGAGGGGTCGCCTCGGGCACCGGGGAGCTGTTTTTT CASSLGGVASGTGELFF
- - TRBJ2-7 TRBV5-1 TGCGCCACCTTACCCGAACCGGGTCGAGTTTACGAGCAGTACTTC CATLPEPGRVYEQYF
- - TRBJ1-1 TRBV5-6 TGTGCCAGCAGCTTTAGGGACACTGAAGCTTTCTTT CASSFRDTEAFF
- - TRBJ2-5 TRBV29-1 TGCAGCGTTGCATCCTGGGACACCCAAGAGACCCAGTACTTC CSVASWDTQETQYF
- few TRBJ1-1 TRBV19 TGTGCCAGTAGTATCACACTGAACACTGAAGCTTTCTTT CASSITLNTEAFF
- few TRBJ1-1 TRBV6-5 TGTGCCAGCCCGGGACGTTCGAACACTGAAGCTTTCTTT CASPGRSNTEAFF
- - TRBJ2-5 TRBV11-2 TGTGCCAGCAGCTCGCTCTTGGGACTGCAAGAGACCCAGTACTTC CASSSLLGLQETQYF